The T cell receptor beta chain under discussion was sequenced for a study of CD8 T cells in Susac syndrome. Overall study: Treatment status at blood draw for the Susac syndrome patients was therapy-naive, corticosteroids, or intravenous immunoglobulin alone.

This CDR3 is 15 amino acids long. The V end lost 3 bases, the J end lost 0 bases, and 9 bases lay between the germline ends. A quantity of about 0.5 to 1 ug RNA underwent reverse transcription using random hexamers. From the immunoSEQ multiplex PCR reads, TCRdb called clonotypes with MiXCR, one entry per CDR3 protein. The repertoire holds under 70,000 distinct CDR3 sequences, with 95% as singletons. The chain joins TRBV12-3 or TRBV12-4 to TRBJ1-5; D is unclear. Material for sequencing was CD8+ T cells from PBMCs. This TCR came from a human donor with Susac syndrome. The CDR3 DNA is TGTGCCAGCAGTTTTGGCAGTTATAGCAATCAGCCCCAGCATTTT. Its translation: CASSFGSYSNQPQHF.